Each of the 15 T cell receptor beta chains below was sequenced from the same sample in a study of human T cells and chemical hapten exposure. TCRdb re-analysed the RACE reads in MiXCR, keeping a single row per CDR3 protein. The data hold 84,000 or so distinct CDR3 sequences, with roughly 10% observed a single time. The time point denotes: patch test 2, 6 weeks after DPC sensitization. Treatment given: therapeutic diphenylcyclopropenone sensitization with weekly scalp DPC. Material: whole blood, obtained in connection with sensitization to the hapten diphenylcyclopropenone (DPC). All receptors come from a woman in her twenties or thirties with alopecia areata. Some clones in this sample may be carry-over from other donors' samples.

This clonotype was picked up many times. This rearrangement joins TRBV10-3 to TRBJ2-7; D gene unclear. This CDR3 contains 12 residues. The V end was cut by 8 bases, the J end by 2 bases, with 10 bases between. Germline V lookup: CDR1 ENHRY, CDR2 SYGVKD. The CDR3 spells CAIGPGPYEQYF. The CDR3 region has the DNA TGTGCCATCGGGCCAGGTCCCTACGAGCAGTACTTC.

Points on this clonotype: An end of the junction does not agree with germline; a read error may underlie this. The chain is built from TRBV15 and TRBJ2-3; D not certain. The CDR3 contains 15 residues. CDR1 is LNHNV and CDR2 is YYDKDF in the germline V gene (reference sequence). Written as DNA, the CDR3 is TGTGGCACCAGCAGAAGGGCTAGTGGGTCAGATACGCAGTATTTT. Translated: CGTSRRASGSDTQYF. The variable domain in full, with the rest retrieved from reference TRBV15 and TRBJ2-3, is DAMVIQNPRYQVTQFGKPVTLSCSQTLNHNVMYWYQQKSSQAPKLLFHYYDKDFNNEADTPDNFQSRRPNTSFCFLDIRSPGLGDTAMYLCGTSRRASGSDTQYFGPGTRLTVL.

As regards this clonotype: This could be a read error, since a much larger clone is one nucleotide away. This chain joins TRBV18 and TRBJ1-6; D gene uncertain. Trimming removed 8 bases at V and 9 bases at J, with 14 bases between. CDR1 and CDR2 (germline): KGHSH, LQKENI. The CDR3 is 13 residues long. The CDR3 is CASRVSRASPLHF. CDR3 sequence (DNA): TGTGCCAGCCGGGTCAGCCGAGCTTCACCCCTCCACTTT.

In this sample, this clonotype turned up a few times. The rearrangement uses TRBV12-3 or TRBV12-4 and TRBJ2-3, with TRBD1 as a possible D gene (5 bases). Trimming removed 3 bases at V and 1 base at J, with 8 bases between. The length of the CDR3 is 14 residues. CDR3 coding DNA: TGTGCCAGCAGTTTTAACAGGCGCACAGATACGCAGTATTTT. Protein: CASSFNRRTDTQYF.

The rearrangement uses TRBV11-1 and TRBJ2-3; D unclear. Germline assignment: CDR1 SGHAT and CDR2 FQDESV (reference sequence). There are 13 residues in the CDR3. V lost 6 bases and J lost 5, with 12 bases in between. The CDR3 coding sequence is TGTGCCAGCAGTCAGAACCCAGTAGATACGCAGTATTTT. It yields the protein CASSQNPVDTQYF.

Ten or more counts support this clonotype. The V and J genes are TRBV29-1 and TRBJ1-3; D remains unclear. Germline V gives CDR1 SQVTM, CDR2 ANQGSEA. CDR3 length: 12 residues. V gave up 7 bases and J gave up 0 bases, with 7 bases separating them. The CDR3 region has the DNA TGCAGCGGTGTTAGCTCTGGAAACACCATATATTTT. Amino acids: CSGVSSGNTIYF. The full variable domain, rest sourced from reference TRBV29-1 and TRBJ1-3, is SAVISQKPSRDICQRGTSLTIQCQVDSQVTMMFWYRQQPGQSLTLIATANQGSEATYESGFVIDKFPISRPNLTFSTLTVSNMSPEDSSIYLCSGVSSGNTIYFGEGSWLTVV.

This clonotype appeared many times. The chain joins TRBV20-1 to TRBJ2-7, with 10 bases that match TRBD2. The CDR3 consists of 14 residues. Germline CDR1 is DFQATT and CDR2 is SNEGSKA (reference sequence). The V segment lost 6 bases and the J segment 3 bases; nucleotides outside the gene matches: 8. The CDR3, as DNA: TGCAGTGCCACTCGGACTAGCGGCCACTACGAGCAGTACTTC. Amino acid sequence: CSATRTSGHYEQYF.

Note on this clonotype: This may come from a read error, since a much larger clone is one base off. The chain carries TRBV6-2 or TRBV6-3 and TRBJ1-1; D not resolved. Trimming left V 1 base short and J 4 bases short, with 4 bases between. Looked up from germline, CDR1 is MNHEY and CDR2 is SVGEGT. This CDR3 spans 12 amino acids. CDR3 DNA: TGTGCCAGCAGTTACTGGGTCACTGAAGCTTTCTTT. It codes for CASSYWVTEAFF.

This clonotype was recorded many times. V is TRBV18 and J is TRBJ1-6, with unresolved D. Germline CDR1 is KGHSH and CDR2 is LQKENI. The CDR3 length is 16 residues. With 0 bases removed from V and 9 bases from J, the gap between germline ends came to 15 bases. The CDR3 here is CASSPPGRKERSPLHF. Here the CDR3 DNA reads TGTGCCAGCTCACCACCGGGCAGGAAAGAACGTTCACCCCTCCACTTT.

This clonotype occurred a few times. V is TRBV7-6 and J is TRBJ2-5; D remains ambiguous. CDR1 and CDR2 (germline): SGHVS, FNYEAQ. The CDR3 runs to 16 residues. Deletions cut 5 bases from V and 2 bases from J, with 18 bases between. CDR3 protein: CASSPMPGPLQETQYF. For the CDR3, the DNA is TGTGCCAGCAGCCCAATGCCCGGGCCTCTTCAAGAGACCCAGTACTTC.

This clonotype has at least ten counts. The rearrangement links TRBV7-2 to TRBJ2-7, with D perhaps TRBD2 (6 bases). Germline CDR1 is SGHTA and CDR2 is FQGNSA. V dropped 1 base and J dropped 7 bases, with 14 bases sitting between them. CDR3 size: 14 residues. CDR3 sequence (DNA): TGTGCCAGCAGCTTAGGGCGGGGCATCGTGGAGCAGTACTTC. Translation gives CASSLGRGIVEQYF.

This clonotype was found many times. This chain joins TRBV12-3 or TRBV12-4 and TRBJ2-1; TRBD2 agrees at 7 bases. This CDR3 is built from 15 residues. The trim removed 5 bases at V and 3 bases at J, leaving 7 bases unmatched. For the CDR3, the DNA is TGTGCCAGCAGTCCCCGGGGGAGGGACTACAATGAGCAGTTCTTC. It codes for CASSPRGRDYNEQFF.

With respect to this clonotype: A read error may produce the germline difference seen at one junction end. The genes are TRBV3-1 and TRBJ1-1; D unresolved. The CDR3 consists of 9 residues. The germline V gene has CDR1 LGHDT and CDR2 YNNKEL (reference sequence). CDR3 in amino acids: CTRGTEAFF. CDR3 DNA sequence: TGTACCAGAGGGACTGAAGCTTTCTTT.

In its sample, this clonotype was seen many times. The genes are TRBV29-1 and TRBJ2-6; 7 positions match TRBD2. Trimming removed 6 bases from V and 2 bases from J; junction bases left unmatched: 7. The CDR3 totals 15 residues. Germline V lookup: CDR1 SQVTM, CDR2 ANQGSEA. The CDR3 is CSVGAGGAGANVLTF. The DNA of the CDR3 is TGCAGCGTCGGCGCTGGGGGGGCTGGGGCCAACGTCCTGACTTTC.

Many counts were recorded for this clonotype. The chain carries TRBV5-6 and TRBJ2-5; TRBD1 matches at 12 bases. This CDR3 spans 16 amino acids. V lost 4 bases and J lost 4; bases outside the gene matches: 8. Germline V gene lookup returns CDR1 SGHDT and CDR2 YYEEEE. The CDR3 spells CASSPGTGGAGETQYF. The DNA of the CDR3 is TGTGCCAGCAGCCCAGGGACAGGGGGCGCAGGAGAGACCCAGTACTTC.